This note documents a single TCR beta chain sequence. The antigen remains undetermined. This CDR3 comprises 15 residues. In germline, CDR1 is WSHSY, CDR2 SAAADI. Trimming pared 0 bases from V and 1 base from J, leaving 9 bases between. The data are from a study of shared clonotypes between healthy human individuals. Whole-study results and caveats: Clonotypes which were not shared had lower generation probabilities than clonotypes that all four donors shared. It was expected that sequencing depth would affect clonotype sharing among donors.

Generated by immunoSEQ multiplex PCR, the TCRdb table keeps only in-frame clones and is missing some. The sample gives about 2.1 million clones, roughly 91% of which show up once; around 1.7% is in the top ten. CD45RO-negative CD8 cells positively selected for CCR7 made up the naive population, which excluded terminally differentiated effector memory CD45RA+ cells. This chain links TRBV10-2 with TRBJ1-2, with D tentatively TRBD1 (5 bases). Source material: naive CD8+ T cells from PBMCs. The sequence derives from a man aged 18 to 35 in good health. Some clones in this sample may be carry-over from other donors' samples. The CDR3 DNA follows: TGCGCCAGCAGTGAGTCGGGGGGAAGTAACTATGGCTACACCTTC. This sequence encodes CASSESGGSNYGYTF.